The rows below give T cell receptor beta chains drawn from one sample of a study of blood T cell repertoires in COVID-19. Libraries were prepared by immunoSEQ multiplex PCR; TCRdb keeps only in-frame clonotypes and omits some of them. The sample has 30,000 to 40,000 clones; approximately 91% are singletons. Input material: peripheral blood. The receptors stem from a human donor in a cohort sampled during active COVID-19. Both conserved end residues are part of each CDR3. Fields, in order: CDR3 length, clone size, J gene, D gene, V gene, CDR3 protein, CDR3 DNA. A D gene is named only where the DNA matches it firmly. Clone size appears in some rows only: once, few, many, or a class for an expanded clone.

length: 14; size: few; J: TRBJ1-6; D: TRBD1; V: TRBV25-1; CDR3: CASRVGTGRSPLHF; DNA: TGTGCCAGCAGAGTCGGGACAGGGCGATCACCCCTCCACTTT
length: 13; size: NA; J: TRBJ1-5; D: NA; V: TRBV7-2; CDR3: CASSLRQYQPQHF; DNA: TGTGCCAGCAGCTTAAGACAATATCAGCCCCAGCATTTT
length: 12; size: NA; J: TRBJ2-2; D: NA; V: TRBV5-4; CDR3: CASSVGPGELFF; DNA: TGTGCCAGCAGCGTGGGGCCCGGGGAGCTGTTTTTT
length: 14; size: NA; J: TRBJ1-1; D: NA; V: TRBV4-1; CDR3: CASSRVQGHLEAFF; DNA: TGCGCCAGCAGCCGAGTGCAGGGACACCTTGAAGCTTTCTTT
length: 20; size: NA; J: TRBJ2-7; D: TRBD2; V: TRBV3-1/TRBV3-2; CDR3: CASSPPTGGERLAGVYEQYF; DNA: TGTGCCAGCAGCCCGCCTACAGGGGGCGAGAGACTAGCGGGGGTCTACGAGCAGTACTTC
length: 14; size: NA; J: TRBJ2-2; D: NA; V: TRBV6-5; CDR3: CASTQGGSTGELFF; DNA: TGTGCCAGCACCCAGGGGGGCAGCACCGGGGAGCTGTTTTTT
length: 17; size: NA; J: TRBJ1-1; D: TRBD1; V: TRBV10-3; CDR3: CAISPRQGRFMNTEAFF; DNA: TGTGCCATCAGTCCTCGACAGGGCCGGTTCATGAACACTGAAGCTTTCTTT
length: 12; size: NA; J: TRBJ2-1; D: NA; V: TRBV24-1; CDR3: CATSDYYNEQFF; DNA: TGTGCCACCAGTGACTACTACAATGAGCAGTTCTTC
length: 16; size: NA; J: TRBJ2-5; D: NA; V: TRBV28; CDR3: CASSRVRRGPQETQYF; DNA: TGTGCCAGCAGCCGGGTGCGGCGGGGACCACAAGAGACCCAGTACTTC
length: 13; size: NA; J: TRBJ1-2; D: NA; V: TRBV6-5; CDR3: CASITGMSYGYTF; DNA: TGTGCCAGCATAACAGGGATGAGTTATGGCTACACCTTC
length: 13; size: NA; J: TRBJ2-7; D: NA; V: TRBV9; CDR3: CASSLGFSDEQYF; DNA: TGTGCCAGCAGCCTAGGGTTTTCGGACGAGCAGTACTTC
length: 15; size: NA; J: TRBJ1-2; D: NA; V: TRBV3-1/TRBV3-2; CDR3: CASRPDNPGNYGYTF; DNA: TGTGCCAGCAGACCTGACAACCCGGGGAACTATGGCTACACCTTC
length: 12; size: NA; J: TRBJ2-7; D: NA; V: TRBV7-9; CDR3: CASSLDNYEQYF; DNA: TGTGCCAGCAGCCTGGACAATTACGAGCAGTACTTC
length: 13; size: NA; J: TRBJ1-2; D: TRBD1; V: TRBV28; CDR3: CASSIQGASGYTF; DNA: TGTGCCAGCAGTATACAGGGGGCGAGTGGCTACACCTTC
length: 15; size: NA; J: TRBJ1-6; D: NA; V: TRBV15; CDR3: CATSPRTDYNSPLHF; DNA: TGTGCCACCAGCCCCCGGACTGACTATAATTCACCCCTCCACTTT
length: 15; size: NA; J: TRBJ2-5; D: NA; V: TRBV10-3; CDR3: CAISEGQGLGETQYF; DNA: TGTGCCATCAGTGAGGGCCAGGGATTAGGAGAGACCCAGTACTTC
length: 16; size: NA; J: TRBJ1-1; D: TRBD1; V: TRBV7-9; CDR3: CASSLPGQGMNTEAFF; DNA: TGTGCCAGCAGCCTACCGGGACAGGGGATGAACACTGAAGCTTTCTTT
length: 14; size: NA; J: TRBJ2-1; D: TRBD2; V: TRBV27; CDR3: CASSLSSGGDEQFF; DNA: TGTGCCAGCAGTTTATCTAGCGGGGGCGATGAGCAGTTCTTC
length: 14; size: NA; J: TRBJ1-1; D: NA; V: TRBV5-1; CDR3: CASSPGQPNTEAFF; DNA: TGCGCCAGCAGCCCCGGACAACCCAACACTGAAGCTTTCTTT
length: 12; size: NA; J: TRBJ1-2; D: NA; V: TRBV5-1; CDR3: CASRRDTYGYTF; DNA: TGCGCCAGTCGAAGGGACACGTATGGCTACACCTTC
length: 18; size: NA; J: TRBJ1-2; D: NA; V: TRBV7-8; CDR3: CASSLAGDTEGANYGYTF; DNA: TGTGCCAGCAGCTTAGCTGGGGACACGGAAGGGGCTAACTATGGCTACACCTTC
length: 14; size: NA; J: TRBJ2-7; D: TRBD1; V: TRBV28; CDR3: CASSLSGGTYEQYF; DNA: TGTGCCAGCAGTTTGTCAGGGGGTACCTACGAGCAGTACTTC
length: 14; size: NA; J: TRBJ2-5; D: TRBD2; V: TRBV6-5; CDR3: CASSSPRGRETQYF; DNA: TGTGCCAGCAGTTCCCCGCGGGGGAGGGAGACCCAGTACTTC
length: 14; size: NA; J: TRBJ2-1; D: TRBD1; V: TRBV27; CDR3: CASSPTGYYNEQFF; DNA: TGTGCCAGCAGCCCGACAGGGTACTACAATGAGCAGTTCTTC